This entry lists 32 T cell receptor beta chains sequenced from one sample in a study of preoperative IRX-2 immunotherapy in early breast cancer. Assay used: immunoSEQ multiplex PCR; TCRdb lists only in-frame clones, some missing. Among 500 to 650 clones listed, roughly 77% were seen once. Described treatment: preoperative locoregional IRX-2 cytokine immunotherapy. Material: tumor tissue, obtained after IRX-2 immunotherapy. The receptors stem from a human donor with breast cancer.

The V call is TRBV11-3, the J call TRBJ1-4; D is perhaps TRBD1 (6 bases). The germline V gene has CDR1 SGHNT and CDR2 YENEEA. The CDR3 sequence is 16 residues long. The V and J ends lost 3 bases and 5 bases respectively, with 16 bases between them. The CDR3 loop is CASSFPPGHTNEKLFF. The CDR3 bases are TGTGCCAGCAGCTTCCCGCCGGGACACACCAATGAAAAACTGTTTTTT.

The DNA of the CDR3 is TGTGCCAGCAGCCGCCGGGGCAGGGTTACAACTAATGAAAAACTGTTTTTT. Translating gives CASSRRGRVTTNEKLFF. The rearrangement uses TRBV11-3 and TRBJ1-4; a weak D match, TRBD1 (5 bases). The CDR3 totals 17 residues. Per the germline V gene, CDR1 is SGHNT and CDR2 is YENEEA. The V end lost 5 bases, the J end lost 0 bases, and 16 bases lay between the germline ends.

The chain joins TRBV30 to TRBJ1-3; the D is unclear. Trimming removed 5 bases from V and 4 bases from J, with 12 bases in between. This CDR3 comprises 13 residues. The germline V gene encodes CDR1 GTSNPN and CDR2 SVGIG (reference sequence). The CDR3 DNA reads as TGTGCCTGGTCACTCCTCGGGGGAAACACCATATATTTT. Translation: CAWSLLGGNTIYF.

The CDR3 region has the DNA TGTGCCAGCGGAACATACCTAAGCACAGATACGCAGTATTTT. This sequence encodes CASGTYLSTDTQYF. The gene calls are TRBV11-3 and TRBJ2-3; D uncertain. V shed 8 bases and J shed 0 bases, with 12 bases lying between them. Germline CDR1 SGHNT, CDR2 YENEEA. This CDR3 is built from 14 residues.

The count of this clone is one. This rearrangement joins TRBV27 to TRBJ2-1; D is perhaps TRBD2 (6 bases). The CDR3 has 14 residues. The V end lost 7 bases, the J end lost 2 bases, and 12 bases lay between the germline ends. Germline loops: CDR1 MNHEY, CDR2 SMNVEV (reference sequence). The CDR3 nucleotides read TGTGCCAGCAAGGCTAGCGAAGCCTACAATGAGCAGTTCTTC. Its protein product is CASKASEAYNEQFF.

The V gene is TRBV5-1, the J gene TRBJ2-7, with D possibly TRBD1 on 5 matching bases. The CDR3 spans 14 residues. Germline V CDR1 and CDR2: SGHRS, YFSETQ. V lost 1 base and J 0 bases, leaving 8 bases between the germline ends. CDR3 sequence (DNA): TGCGCCAGCAGCTTGACGACAGACTCCTACGAGCAGTACTTC. It specifies CASSLTTDSYEQYF.

The chain carries TRBV9 and TRBJ2-3; D unclear. This CDR3 is 12 amino acids long. CDR1 SGDLS and CDR2 YYNGEE come from the germline V gene. V lost 0 bases, J lost 4 bases, and 3 bases lay in between. The chain's CDR3 is CASSVDADTQYF. The CDR3 DNA follows: TGTGCCAGCAGCGTAGACGCAGATACGCAGTATTTT.

Only a few counts were recorded for this clone. The chain uses TRBV11-3 and TRBJ2-7; TRBD1 matches 11 bases. CDR1 is SGHNT, CDR2 YENEEA, per germline. V was clipped by 5 bases and J by 7 bases; unmatched bases: 10. The CDR3 consists of 15 residues. The DNA of the CDR3 is TGTGCCAGCAGCCGATCCGGGGACAGGGGGAGGGAGCAGTACTTC. This encodes CASSRSGDRGREQYF. The whole variable domain, filled in from reference TRBV11-3 and TRBJ2-7, reads EAGVVQSPRYKIIEKKQPVAFWCNPISGHNTLYWYLQNLGQGPELLIRYENEEAVDDSQLPKDRFSAERLKGVDSTLKIQPAELGDSAVYLCASSRSGDRGREQYFGPGTRLTVT.

The V gene is TRBV29-1, the J gene TRBJ1-1, with a weak D call TRBD1 (5 bases). V lost 4 bases to trimming and J lost 3 bases, with 12 bases between them. The CDR3 has 13 amino acids. Germline V gene lookup returns CDR1 SQVTM and CDR2 ANQGSEA. In DNA form, the CDR3 reads TGCAGCGTTGCAGGGTCCTCCGACACTGAAGCTTTCTTT. Translation gives CSVAGSSDTEAFF.

The chain is built from TRBV18 and TRBJ1-4; D may be TRBD1 (6 bases). This CDR3 is 15 amino acids long. Germline-derived CDR1 and CDR2 are KGHSH and LQKENI. The V end lost 3 bases, the J end lost 7 bases, and 15 bases lay between the germline ends. In DNA, the CDR3 is TGTGCCAGCTCACCGGGGTGGGGGGCTGGTGAAAAACTGTTTTTT. Protein: CASSPGWGAGEKLFF.

This chain uses TRBV6-8 with TRBJ2-1, with a weak D call TRBD2 (6 bases). The CDR3 has 12 residues. The germline V gene has CDR1 MNHGY and CDR2 SAAAGT. V lost 11 bases and J 8 bases, leaving 16 bases between the germline ends. CDR3 amino acids: CAGREVPHEQFF. CDR3 DNA sequence: TGTGCCGGGCGGGAAGTCCCCCATGAGCAGTTCTTC.

V is TRBV1 and J is TRBJ2-2; the table's D call TRBD2 went unverified against the DNA. TRBV1 is a documented pseudogene. The CDR3 has 12 residues. The CDR3 reads CTSLPTTGELFF. Written as DNA, the CDR3 is TGCACCAGCCTCCCAACTACCGGGGAGCTGTTTTTT.

The CDR3 region is CASSKLTSAKPVEQYF. DNA for the CDR3: TGTGCCAGCAGTAAACTGACTAGCGCGAAACCGGTCGAGCAGTACTTC. V usage is TRBV6-8 and J usage is TRBJ2-7, with TRBD2 matching over 8 bases. The V gene's germline CDR1 is MNHGY and CDR2 SAAAGT. The ends lost 5 bases at V and 6 bases at J; junction bases unmatched: 15. There are 16 residues in the CDR3.

Concerning this clone: At one boundary the junction diverges from the germline segment, which might be a read error. This chain links TRBV6-8 with TRBJ1-5; TRBD1 matches at 10 bases. This CDR3 spans 14 amino acids. Looked up from germline, CDR1 is MNHGY and CDR2 is SAAAGT. DNA for the CDR3: TGTGCCATCAGTGGGACAGGGGTCAATCAGCCCCAGCATTTT. It encodes CAISGTGVNQPQHF.

The chain has TRBV11-3 and TRBJ2-7, with 10 bases fitting TRBD1. Trimming cost V 5 bases and J 6 bases; bases outside gene matches: 7. This CDR3 region has 14 residues. The germline CDR1 and CDR2 sequences are SGHNT and YENEEA. CDR3 coding DNA: TGTGCCAGCAGCCCGGGACAGGGGATAGGCGAGCAGTACTTC. Protein: CASSPGQGIGEQYF.

The rearrangement joins TRBV10-2 to TRBJ1-4; D call uncertain. Germline-derived CDR1 and CDR2 are WSHSY and SAAADI. V shed 3 bases and J shed 4 bases, with 9 bases lying between them. CDR3 length: 14 residues. CDR3 region: CASSEGQDNEKLFF. The CDR3 DNA follows: TGCGCCAGCAGTGAAGGGCAGGATAATGAAAAACTGTTTTTT.

The V and J genes are TRBV15 and TRBJ2-3; 7 positions agree with TRBD2. The CDR3 extends over 15 amino acids. CDR1 is LNHNV and CDR2 is YYDKDF in the germline V gene (reference sequence). The junction had 8 bases not matched to a gene; V was cut back by 5 bases and J by 3 bases. The CDR3 reads CATSSGEGRTDTQYF. The CDR3 DNA reads as TGTGCCACCAGCTCCGGGGAGGGGAGGACAGATACGCAGTATTTT. The whole variable domain, remainder taken from reference TRBV15 and TRBJ2-3, is DAMVIQNPRYQVTQFGKPVTLSCSQTLNHNVMYWYQQKSSQAPKLLFHYYDKDFNNEADTPDNFQSRRPNTSFCFLDIRSPGLGDTAMYLCATSSGEGRTDTQYFGPGTRLTVL.

CDR3 DNA sequence: TGTGCCAGCAGCCAGGGAGCTGGGGCCAACGTCCTGACTTTC. This codes for CASSQGAGANVLTF. The chain uses TRBV16 and TRBJ2-6; weak D call: TRBD2 (5 bases). The germline V gene encodes CDR1 KGHSY and CDR2 FQNENV. The CDR3 covers 14 residues. Trimming stripped 3 bases from V and 2 bases from J, with 5 bases between.

The chain is built from TRBV11-3 and TRBJ1-1; no firm D call. The length of the CDR3 is 14 residues. From germline, CDR1 is SGHNT and CDR2 YENEEA. Trimming took off 3 bases at V and 5 bases at J, with 13 bases between the two ends. CDR3 sequence reads: CASSFTFLGTEAFF. CDR3 nucleotides: TGTGCCAGCAGCTTTACTTTTTTAGGAACTGAAGCTTTCTTT.

The chain employs TRBV23-1 and TRBJ1-4, with a weak D call TRBD1 (5 bases). TRBV23-1 is labeled an ORF, and its function is uncertain. The CDR3 is 13 amino acids. The ends were cut back, 6 bases at V and 8 bases at J, with 13 bases in the middle. CDR3 sequence (DNA): TGCGCCAGCAGCTTTCAGAGGGACGAAAAACTGTTTTTT. It translates to CASSFQRDEKLFF.

This chain joins TRBV11-3 and TRBJ1-1; D may be TRBD1 (6 bases). The CDR3 has 14 amino acids. In germline, CDR1 is SGHNT, CDR2 YENEEA. V lost 5 bases and J 4 bases, leaving 14 bases between the germline ends. The CDR3 DNA follows: TGTGCCAGCAGCCTCGGACAGCTAACCACTGAAGCTTTCTTT. This sequence encodes CASSLGQLTTEAFF.

The chain uses TRBV6-8 and TRBJ1-2, with D possibly TRBD1 on 5 matching bases. The V gene lost 10 bases and the J gene lost 0 bases, with 9 bases spanning the gap. The CDR3 covers 12 residues. Germline loops: CDR1 MNHGY, CDR2 SAAAGT. CDR3 DNA sequence: TGTGCCACGATGGGGGCTAACTATGGCTACACCTTC. This gives the protein CATMGANYGYTF.

The genes are TRBV5-1 and TRBJ2-5, with TRBD2 identical over 9 bases. CDR1 and CDR2 (germline): SGHRS, YFSETQ. This CDR3 has 15 amino acids. V lost 2 bases to trimming and J lost 3 bases; unmatched junction nucleotides: 5. The CDR3 DNA reads as TGCGCCAGCAGCTTACGCGGGGGGGCCGAAGAGACCCAGTACTTC. It specifies CASSLRGGAEETQYF.

This clone has just one count. The chain has TRBV11-3 and TRBJ2-2, with 8 bases fitting TRBD1. Germline CDR1 SGHNT, CDR2 YENEEA. Losses at the gene ends were 5 bases for V and 4 bases for J; bases not matched to a gene: 9. The CDR3 runs to 16 residues. The chain's CDR3 is CASSQGGQGATGELFF. In DNA, the CDR3 is TGTGCCAGCAGCCAGGGGGGCCAGGGGGCCACCGGGGAGCTGTTTTTT.

The gene calls are TRBV28 and TRBJ1-5; 10 nucleotides match TRBD1. CDR3 length: 15 amino acids. The V and J ends lost 7 bases and 4 bases, in that order; junction bases with no gene match: 7. The V gene's germline CDR1 is MDHEN and CDR2 SYDVKM. For the CDR3, the DNA is TGTGCCAGCATTCCCGACAGGGGGCTTAATCAGCCCCAGCATTTT. It translates to CASIPDRGLNQPQHF.

The chain carries TRBV6-8 and TRBJ1-2, with 9 bases matching TRBD1. The CDR3 has 15 amino acids. Germline assignment: CDR1 MNHGY and CDR2 SAAAGT. V was pared by 5 bases and J by 3 bases, with 7 bases of the junction left unmatched. The CDR3 protein is CASSVTGGSDYGYTF. As DNA, the CDR3 is TGTGCCAGCAGTGTAACAGGGGGCAGCGACTATGGCTACACCTTC.

The V call is TRBV19, the J call TRBJ1-5; 7 bases map to TRBD1. Germline V CDR1 and CDR2: LNHDA, SQIVND (reference sequence). Trimming took 3 bases from V and 4 from J; bases not matched to a gene: 9. The CDR3 contains 16 residues. CDR3 bases: TGTGCCAGTAGTATGCCTACAGGGGATCAAAATCAGCCCCAGCATTTT. It encodes CASSMPTGDQNQPQHF.

This chain joins TRBV6-8 and TRBJ2-7; TRBD2 aligns across 11 bases. The germline V gene has CDR1 MNHGY and CDR2 SAAAGT. CDR3 length equals 15 residues. Trimming took 6 bases from V and 2 from J; bases not matched to a gene: 6. For the CDR3, the DNA is TGTGCCAGCAGAATGGGGACTAGCGGTACCTACGAGCAGTACTTC. Encoded protein: CASRMGTSGTYEQYF.

The chain combines TRBV9 with TRBJ2-3; TRBD2 might be the D (6 bases). Deletions cut 6 bases from V and 2 bases from J, with 10 bases between. CDR3 length equals 13 residues. CDR1 is SGDLS and CDR2 is YYNGEE in the germline V gene. The CDR3 DNA follows: TGTGCCAGCATACAGGACTACACAGATACGCAGTATTTT. Its protein is CASIQDYTDTQYF.

J is TRBJ1-1 and V is TRBV11-3, with a possible D match to TRBD1 (5 bases). The CDR3 contains 14 residues. CDR1 and CDR2 (germline): SGHNT, YENEEA. Trimming left V 6 bases short and J 6 bases short, with 17 bases between. Here the CDR3 reads CASRPQGPSPEAFF. CDR3 sequence (DNA): TGTGCCAGCAGGCCTCAGGGACCCTCTCCTGAAGCTTTCTTT.

The rearrangement links TRBV12-5 to TRBJ1-2; TRBD1 is a possible D gene (6 bases). Germline V gene sequence: CDR1 LGHNT, CDR2 FRNRAP. This CDR3 comprises 15 residues. The CDR3 DNA reads as TGTGCCAGCATTCCCGGACAGAGTTCTAACTATGGCTACACCTTC. Translating it yields CASIPGQSSNYGYTF.

The V call is TRBV10-3, the J call TRBJ1-1, with D hard to call. Germline V lookup: CDR1 ENHRY, CDR2 SYGVKD. Trimming took off 0 bases at V and 5 bases at J, with 16 bases between the two ends. CDR3 size: 16 residues. The CDR3 bases are TGTGCCATCAGTGAGTCGATGGGAGGGCAAAGGACTGAAGCTTTCTTT. Protein sequence: CAISESMGGQRTEAFF.